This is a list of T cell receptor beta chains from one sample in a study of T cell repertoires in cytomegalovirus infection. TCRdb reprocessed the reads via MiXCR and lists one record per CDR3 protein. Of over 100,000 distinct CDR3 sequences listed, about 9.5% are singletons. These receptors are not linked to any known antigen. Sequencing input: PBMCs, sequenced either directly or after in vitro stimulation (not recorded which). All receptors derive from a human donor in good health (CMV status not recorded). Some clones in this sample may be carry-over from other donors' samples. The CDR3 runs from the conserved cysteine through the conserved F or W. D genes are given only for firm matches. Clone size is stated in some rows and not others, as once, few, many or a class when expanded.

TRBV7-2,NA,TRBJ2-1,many,TGTGCCAGCAGCTTAGCGGGAGTAAGCAATGAGCAGTTCTTC,CASSLAGVSNEQFF
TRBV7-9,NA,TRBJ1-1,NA,TGTGCCAGCAGCTTGGGACAATTCGGAACGAACACTGAAGCTTTCTTT,CASSLGQFGTNTEAFF
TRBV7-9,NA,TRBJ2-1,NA,TGTGCCAGCAGCTTCCGGGCCGAGGGTAACAATGAGCAGTTCTTC,CASSFRAEGNNEQFF
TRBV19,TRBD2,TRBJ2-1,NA,TGTGCCAGCGGGGGGGGAGGGACTCCGCTTGGTGAGCAGTTCTTC,CASGGGGTPLGEQFF
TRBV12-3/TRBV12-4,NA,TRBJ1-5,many,TGTGCCAGCAGTAAAAACTGGGATCATCAGCCCCAGCATTTT,CASSKNWDHQPQHF
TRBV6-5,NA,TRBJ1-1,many,TGTGCCAGCAGGCTAGCGGCCGGGGGGTACACTGAAGCTTTCTTT,CASRLAAGGYTEAFF
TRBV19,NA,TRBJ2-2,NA,TGTGCCAGGTCCCGGGACGCCAACACCGGGGAGCTGTTTTTT,CARSRDANTGELFF
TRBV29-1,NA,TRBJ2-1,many,TGCAGCGTTGCTCAGTCCTACAATGAGCAGTTCTTC,CSVAQSYNEQFF
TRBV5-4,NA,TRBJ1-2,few,TGTGCCAGCAGCTTTCCCCCGACAGGCAACTATGGCTACACCTTC,CASSFPPTGNYGYTF
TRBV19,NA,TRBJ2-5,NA,TGTGCCAGTAATACCCCCCGAGAAGAGACCCAGTACTTC,CASNTPREETQYF
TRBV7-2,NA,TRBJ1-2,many,TGTGCCAGCAGCTTGGGATCGGGTGGCTACACCTTC,CASSLGSGGYTF
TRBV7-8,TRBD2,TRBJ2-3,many,TGTGCCAGCAGCTTAGCGGCTAGCGGAGCGACAGATACGCAGTATTTT,CASSLAASGATDTQYF
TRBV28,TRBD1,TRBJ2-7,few,TGTGCCAGCAGTTCCGGACAGGGTTTACAGTACTTC,CASSSGQGLQYF
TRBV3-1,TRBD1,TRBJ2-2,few,TGTGCCAGCAGCCAAGAAGACAGGGCGAAGGGGGAGCTGTTTTTT,CASSQEDRAKGELFF
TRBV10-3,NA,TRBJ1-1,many,TGTGCCATCAGTGACTCTTTGAACACTGAAGCTTTCTTT,CAISDSLNTEAFF
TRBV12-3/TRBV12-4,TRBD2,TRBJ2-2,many,TGTGCCTGCAATGACGCAACTAGCGGATACACCGGGGAGCTGTTTTTT,CACNDATSGYTGELFF
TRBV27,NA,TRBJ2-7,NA,TGTGCCAGCAGAAGTAGCTTCTACGAGCAGTACTTC,CASRSSFYEQYF
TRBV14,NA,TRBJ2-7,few,TGTGCCAGCAGCCAAGATCAGGGGGGCTACGAGCAGTACTTC,CASSQDQGGYEQYF
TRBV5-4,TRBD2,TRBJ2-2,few,TGTGCCGGGACCGGGACTAGCGGGAGAGGGACCGGGGAGCTGTTTTTT,CAGTGTSGRGTGELFF
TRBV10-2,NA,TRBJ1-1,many,TGCGCCAGCAGTGAGCCGAGGGTAGGGTTGAACACTGAAGCTTTCTTT,CASSEPRVGLNTEAFF
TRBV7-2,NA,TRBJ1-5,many,TGTGCCAGCAGCTTAGATTTATATCAGCCCCAGCATTTT,CASSLDLYQPQHF
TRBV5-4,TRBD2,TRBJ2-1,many,TGTGCCAGCGGCGGACTAGCGGACAATGAGCAGTTCTTC,CASGGLADNEQFF
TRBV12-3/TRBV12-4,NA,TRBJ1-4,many,TGTGCCAGCAGTTGGCAAAAGGGGGGTGGAGAAAAACTGTTTTTT,CASSWQKGGGEKLFF
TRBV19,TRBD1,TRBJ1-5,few,TGTGCCAGTAGTATGGACAGGGTAAAACAGCCCCAGCATTTT,CASSMDRVKQPQHF
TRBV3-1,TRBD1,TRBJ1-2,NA,TGTGCCAGCAGCCACCGGGACAGTGGCTACACCTTC,CASSHRDSGYTF
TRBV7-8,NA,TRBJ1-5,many,TGTGCCAGCAGCCCCGGTAGGAGTAGCAATCAGCCCCAGCATTTT,CASSPGRSSNQPQHF
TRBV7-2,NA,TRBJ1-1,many,TGTGCCAGCAGAGAGGGCACTGAAGCTTTCTTT,CASREGTEAFF
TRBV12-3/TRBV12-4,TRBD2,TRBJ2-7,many,TGTGCCAGCAGTTTTTCTAGCGGGAGGGCGGCGGGGTACGAGCAGTACTTC,CASSFSSGRAAGYEQYF
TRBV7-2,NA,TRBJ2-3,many,TGTGCCAGCAGCTTTTCACTTAGGTGGAAGACAGATACGCAGTATTTT,CASSFSLRWKTDTQYF
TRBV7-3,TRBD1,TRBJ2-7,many,TGTGCCAGCAGTCAACAACCGGGACAGGGGTCCTACGAGCAGTACTTC,CASSQQPGQGSYEQYF
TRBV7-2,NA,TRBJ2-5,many,TGTGCCAGCCACGACAGAATTCAAGAGACCCAGTACTTC,CASHDRIQETQYF
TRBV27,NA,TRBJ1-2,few,TGTGCCAGCAGTTCACCAATCAAGGGGGCTAACTATGGCTACACCTTC,CASSSPIKGANYGYTF
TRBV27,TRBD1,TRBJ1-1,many,TGTGCCAGCAGTTGGGGCAGGGGGCAGAAAGACACTGAAGCTTTCTTT,CASSWGRGQKDTEAFF
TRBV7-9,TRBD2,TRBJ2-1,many,TGTGCCAGCAGCAGTAGCGGGAACAGCTGGGGTGAGCAGTTCTTC,CASSSSGNSWGEQFF
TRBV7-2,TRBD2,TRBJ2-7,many,TGTGCCAGCAGCCTAGGAGCGGGAGTGTTCTACGAGCAGTACTTC,CASSLGAGVFYEQYF
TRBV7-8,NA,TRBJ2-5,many,TGTGCCAGCAGCTTACGCCTAGCAGGTCAAGAGACCCAGTACTTC,CASSLRLAGQETQYF
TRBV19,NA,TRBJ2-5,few,TGTGCCAGTAAGGTGGGTGGGGCAGGTGAAGAGACCCAGTACTTC,CASKVGGAGEETQYF
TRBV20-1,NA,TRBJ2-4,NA,TGCAGTGCTAATCTGTGGTCGGACATTCAGTACTTC,CSANLWSDIQYF
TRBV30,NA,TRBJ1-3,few,TGTGCCTGGAGTACGGGAGGGTTCCTCTCTGGAAACACCATATATTTT,CAWSTGGFLSGNTIYF
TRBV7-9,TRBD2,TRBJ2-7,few,TGTGCCAGCAGCCCATCTCCCGGGACTAGCGGGAGTAGGAGCTACGAGCAGTACTTC,CASSPSPGTSGSRSYEQYF
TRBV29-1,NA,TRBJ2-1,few,TGCAGCGTCGAGGAGTTTTCCTACAATGAGCAGTTCTTC,CSVEEFSYNEQFF
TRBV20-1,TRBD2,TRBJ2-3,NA,TGCAGTGCTACGAGCGGGAGTGGCGCAGATACGCAGTATTTT,CSATSGSGADTQYF
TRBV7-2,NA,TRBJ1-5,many,TGTGCCAGCAGCTTAGGGGATCAGCCCCAGCATTTT,CASSLGDQPQHF
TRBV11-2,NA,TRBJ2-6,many,TGTGCCAGCAGCTTCCGGGGGTCTGGGGCCAACGTCCTGACTTTC,CASSFRGSGANVLTF
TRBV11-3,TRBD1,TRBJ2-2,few,TGTGCCAGCAGTCCCGGGACAGGCAGCACCGGGGAGCTGTTTTTT,CASSPGTGSTGELFF
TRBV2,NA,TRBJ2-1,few,TGTGCCAGCACCTTAGCCCGCTCCTACAATGAGCAGTTCTTC,CASTLARSYNEQFF
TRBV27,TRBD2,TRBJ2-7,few,TGTGCCAGCAGTTGGAGGGAGGGGACCTACGAGCAGTACTTC,CASSWREGTYEQYF
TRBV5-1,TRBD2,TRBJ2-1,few,TGCGCCAGCAGCCCTGGACTAGCGGGAGGCGTTAATGAGCAGTTCTTC,CASSPGLAGGVNEQFF
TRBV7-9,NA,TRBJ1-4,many,TGTGCCAGCAGCTCCGGGGACGCAACTAATGAAAAACTGTTTTTT,CASSSGDATNEKLFF
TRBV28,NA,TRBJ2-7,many,TGTGCCAGCCACCGTTCGGGGGACACCGCCCTCTACGAGCAGTACTTC,CASHRSGDTALYEQYF
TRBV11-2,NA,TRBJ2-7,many,TGTGCCAGCAGCTTCGTTCTAACCTACGAGCAGTACTTC,CASSFVLTYEQYF